The 15 T cell receptor beta chains reported below all come from one sample, sequenced in a study of blood T cell repertoires in COVID-19. This table comes from immunoSEQ multiplex PCR, and its TCRdb copy is limited to in-frame clones, with some not included. The sample carries 90,000 to 100,000 clones, roughly 84% recorded once. Input material: peripheral blood. These receptors came from a human donor in a cohort sampled during active COVID-19.

This clone has only one observation. The rearrangement uses TRBV7-9 and TRBJ1-1; D gene ambiguous. The germline V and J ends were trimmed by 1 base and 7 bases, with 10 bases remaining between them. Germline V lookup: CDR1 SEHNR, CDR2 FQNEAQ (reference sequence). This CDR3 region has 13 residues. CDR3 nucleotide sequence: TGTGCCAGCAGCTTAGGAGGGTCTATTGAAGCTTTCTTT. Protein product: CASSLGGSIEAFF. Full variable domain (rest looked up from reference TRBV7-9 and TRBJ1-1): DTGVSQNPRHKITKRGQNVTFRCDPISEHNRLYWYRQTLGQGPEFLTYFQNEAQLEKSRLLSDRFSAERPKGSFSTLEIQRTEQGDSAMYLCASSLGGSIEAFFGQGTRLTVV.

This chain joins TRBV9 and TRBJ2-3, with D perhaps TRBD2 (6 bases). V lost 1 base, J lost 9 bases, and 12 bases lay in between. Germline-derived CDR1 and CDR2 are SGDLS and YYNGEE. This CDR3 is 13 amino acids long. The CDR3 reads CASSVRSAGTQYF. The CDR3, as DNA: TGTGCCAGCAGCGTACGGTCGGCGGGGACGCAGTATTTT.

CDR3 DNA: TGCAGCGTGACCCGGACAGGGGGTTACGAGCAGTACTTC. Its protein product is CSVTRTGGYEQYF. The chain employs TRBV29-1 and TRBJ2-7, with 10 bases aligning to TRBD1. Trimming cost V 6 bases and J 4 bases; bases outside gene matches: 6. CDR3 length equals 13 residues. Germline assignment: CDR1 SQVTM and CDR2 ANQGSEA.

This clone was detected a few times. V gene TRBV7-9 combines with J gene TRBJ2-7; D is uncertain. Germline V gene sequence: CDR1 SEHNR, CDR2 FQNEAQ (reference sequence). Trimming shortened V by 3 bases and J by 6 bases, and 9 bases separated the two germline ends. There are 12 residues in the CDR3. Here the CDR3 reads CASSFVLSEQYF. Here the CDR3 DNA reads TGTGCCAGCAGCTTCGTCCTGTCCGAGCAGTACTTC.

The V call is TRBV7-6, the J call TRBJ2-3; 11 bases line up with TRBD1. J was trimmed by 8 bases and V by 7 bases; bases with no gene match: 11. Germline CDR1 reads SGHVS; CDR2 reads FNYEAQ. The CDR3 is made up of 15 amino acids. This chain's CDR3 is CASNPGQGARATQYF. The DNA of the CDR3 is TGTGCCAGCAACCCAGGACAGGGGGCCCGAGCTACGCAGTATTTT.

The chain links TRBV6-5 to TRBJ1-6, with TRBD1 as a possible D gene (5 bases). Germline CDR1 is MNHEY and CDR2 is SVGAGI. This CDR3 is 13 amino acids long. V was pared by 7 bases and J by 8 bases, with 12 bases between. The CDR3 nucleotides are TGTGCCAGCACTATGCCAGGGTATTCACCCCTCCACTTT. Translating gives CASTMPGYSPLHF.

This clone appeared once. V and J are TRBV19 and TRBJ2-1; 8 bases fit TRBD1. CDR1 LNHDA and CDR2 SQIVND come from the germline V gene (reference sequence). The length of the CDR3 is 13 residues. The junction had 2 bases not matched to a gene; V was cut back by 4 bases and J by 6 bases. In DNA form, the CDR3 reads TGTGCCAGTAGTACAGACAGGGGCAATGAGCAGTTCTTC. This translates into CASSTDRGNEQFF.

The chain recombines TRBV28 with TRBJ1-3, with a tentative D call TRBD1 (5 bases). The germline CDR1 and CDR2 sequences are MDHEN and SYDVKM. Trimming stripped 8 bases from V and 0 bases from J, with 17 bases between. The CDR3 covers 16 residues. The CDR3 loop reads CASLGARAISGNTIYF. In nucleotides, the CDR3 is TGTGCCAGCTTAGGGGCTAGGGCCATCTCTGGAAACACCATATATTTT.

This chain uses TRBV5-4 with TRBJ1-4; 8 nucleotides align to TRBD1. The CDR3 is 18 amino acids. V dropped 2 bases and J dropped 1; count of bases not matched to a gene: 10. Germline V gene lookup returns CDR1 SGHNT and CDR2 YYREEE (reference sequence). The CDR3 coding sequence is TGTGCCAGCAGCTTATGGCCCACAGGGGGACGAACTAATGAAAAACTGTTTTTT. Protein: CASSLWPTGGRTNEKLFF.

The chain carries TRBV7-2 and TRBJ2-7; D is unclear. Germline V gene lookup returns CDR1 SGHTA and CDR2 FQGNSA. The CDR3 consists of 12 residues. Trimming cost V 5 bases and J 4 bases, with 9 bases left between them. As DNA, the CDR3 is TGTGCCAGCAGCCCCAACAATTACGAGCAGTACTTC. Translation gives CASSPNNYEQYF. The full variable domain, completed using reference TRBV7-2 and TRBJ2-7, is GAGVSQSPSNKVTEKGKDVELRCDPISGHTALYWYRQSLGQGLEFLIYFQGNSAPDKSGLPSDRFSAERTGGSVSTLTIQRTQQEDSAVYLCASSPNNYEQYFGPGTRLTVT.

V is TRBV5-1 and J is TRBJ2-3; possible D gene TRBD1, 5 bases. V was shortened by 4 bases and J by 3 bases, with 9 bases between the two germline ends. The CDR3 has 13 amino acids. The germline V gene encodes CDR1 SGHRS and CDR2 YFSETQ. CDR3 region: CASSGQGTDTQYF. The CDR3 region has the DNA TGCGCCAGCAGCGGGCAGGGAACAGATACGCAGTATTTT.

This sequence joins TRBV7-2 and TRBJ2-7, with 8 bases aligning to TRBD2. The V gene end was trimmed by 2 bases and the J gene end by 3 bases; junction bases not matched to a gene: 6. This CDR3 is built from 15 residues. Germline V lookup: CDR1 SGHTA, CDR2 FQGNSA. Here the CDR3 DNA reads TGTGCCAGCAGCTTACTCGAGCGGGAGATCTACGAGCAGTACTTC. Translating gives CASSLLEREIYEQYF.

This chain joins TRBV6-5 and TRBJ2-7; no clear D. The germline V gene encodes CDR1 MNHEY and CDR2 SVGAGI. The CDR3 sequence is 14 residues long. Trimming removed 6 bases from V and 3 bases from J, with 15 bases in between. CDR3 nucleotides: TGTGCCAGCAGACCATCTATAGTCTTCTACGAGCAGTACTTC. It encodes CASRPSIVFYEQYF.

The J gene is TRBJ2-2, the V gene TRBV19; 8 nucleotides agree with TRBD1. Germline trimming cut 2 bases from V and 6 bases from J; bases unmatched to any gene: 2. CDR3 length equals 14 residues. Germline values: CDR1 LNHDA, CDR2 SQIVND (reference sequence). The CDR3 here is CASSIQGAPGELFF. The CDR3 DNA is TGTGCCAGTAGTATACAGGGGGCTCCCGGGGAGCTGTTTTTT.

The V call is TRBV5-1, the J call TRBJ2-1; possibly TRBD2 for D (6 bases). Looked up from germline, CDR1 is SGHRS and CDR2 is YFSETQ. Between the trimmed V and J ends, which lost 2 bases and 4 bases, there was a span of 7 bases. The CDR3 sequence is 13 residues long. Here the CDR3 DNA reads TGCGCCAGCAGCTTCGGGACTTACAATGAGCAGTTCTTC. Translated: CASSFGTYNEQFF.